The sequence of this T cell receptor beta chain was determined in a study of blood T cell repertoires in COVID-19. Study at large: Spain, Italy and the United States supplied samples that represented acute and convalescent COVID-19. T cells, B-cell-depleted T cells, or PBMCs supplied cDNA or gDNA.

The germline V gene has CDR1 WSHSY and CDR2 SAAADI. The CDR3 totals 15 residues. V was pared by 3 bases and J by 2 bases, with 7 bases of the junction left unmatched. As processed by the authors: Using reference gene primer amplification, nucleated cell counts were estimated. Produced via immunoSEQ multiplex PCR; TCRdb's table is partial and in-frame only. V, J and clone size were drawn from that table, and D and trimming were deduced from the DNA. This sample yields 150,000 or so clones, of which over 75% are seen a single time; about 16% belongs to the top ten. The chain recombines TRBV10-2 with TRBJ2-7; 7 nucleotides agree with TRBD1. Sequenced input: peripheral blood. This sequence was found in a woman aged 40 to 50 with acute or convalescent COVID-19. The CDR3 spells CASSEVTGPAYEQYF. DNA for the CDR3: TGCGCCAGCAGTGAAGTGACAGGGCCCGCCTACGAGCAGTACTTC.